The subject of this entry is one T cell receptor beta chain. Its antigen is as yet unknown. From the RT-PCR reads, TCRdb called clonotypes with MiXCR, one entry per CDR3 protein. The data contain 700,000 to 800,000 distinct CDR3 sequences, approximately 17% of them singletons. These data originate in a study of response to subunit inactivated influenza vaccine. Study observations and caveats: A suggestion made by the authors is that each seasonal influenza vaccination recruits few new T cells.

Sequences were derived from PBMCs from blood, sampled less than 6 days after vaccination. The sequence was obtained from a man aged 45 to 65 who received an inactivated influenza vaccine.

CDR3 bases: TGTGCCAGTAGTATAAGGGTTGGGAACACCGGGGAGCTGTTTTTT. The encoded protein is CASSIRVGNTGELFF. The chain links TRBV19 to TRBJ2-2, with no clear D. The CDR3 contains 15 residues. Germline values: CDR1 LNHDA, CDR2 SQIVND (reference sequence). V lost 2 bases and J 1 base, leaving 8 bases between the germline ends.